The rows below give T cell receptor beta chains drawn from one sample of a study of vaccination and CD4 T cells after COVID-19. TCRdb reanalysed the PCR reads using MiXCR and keeps one entry per CDR3 protein. The sample shows fewer than 15,000 distinct CDR3 sequences, roughly 30% of them seen only once. These receptors have no known antigen. Specimen: CD4+ T cells from blood, cultured in vitro, collected after SARS-CoV-2 vaccination. These receptors originate from a human donor who had recovered from COVID-19. Both conserved end residues are part of each CDR3. A D gene is named only where the DNA matches it firmly. The listing skips clone size in some rows; elsewhere it reads once, few, many or a size class.

>TRBV6-1|few|17|TRBJ2-7|.
CASSNTIGSGSTYEQYF
TGTGCCAGCAGTAATACAATAGGGTCCGGGAGCACCTACGAGCAGTACTTC
>TRBV27|few|15|TRBJ1-1|TRBD1
CASSLQGGGGTEAFF
TGTGCCAGCAGTCTCCAGGGGGGGGGCGGTACTGAAGCTTTCTTT
>TRBV20-1|few|14|TRBJ2-3|.
CSAGYRVLEDTQYF
TGCAGTGCCGGATACAGGGTTCTGGAAGATACGCAGTATTTT
>TRBV27|.|13|TRBJ2-5|.
CASSTSLQETQYF
TGTGCCAGCAGTACCTCCCTCCAAGAGACCCAGTACTTC
>TRBV6-1|few|16|TRBJ1-2|.
CASSRGIFPAGYGYTF
TGTGCCAGCAGCCGTGGGATTTTCCCAGCGGGGTATGGCTACACCTTC
>TRBV18|few|16|TRBJ2-1|.
CASSVRRISSYNEQFF
TGTGCCAGCTCGGTTCGGCGGATTAGCTCCTACAATGAGCAGTTCTTC
>TRBV12-3/TRBV12-4|few|12|TRBJ2-7|.
CASSPGRYEQYF
TGTGCCAGCAGCCCTGGGAGATACGAGCAGTACTTC
>TRBV30|.|12|TRBJ2-7|.
CAWRVGGYEQYF
TGTGCCTGGAGGGTGGGAGGTTACGAGCAGTACTTC
>TRBV7-2|medium-sized|14|TRBJ1-2|TRBD1
CASRTGTGTGGYTF
TGTGCCAGCAGAACCGGGACAGGCACGGGAGGCTACACCTTC
>TRBV28|few|16|TRBJ2-3|TRBD2
CASSRADAGGEDTQYF
TGTGCCAGCAGTCGAGCAGATGCGGGAGGGGAGGATACGCAGTATTTT
>TRBV4-3|.|15|TRBJ1-1|.
CASSQEPRIGSPPFF
TGCGCCAGCAGCCAAGAACCCCGCATCGGGTCCCCGCCTTTCTTT
>TRBV6-1|few|16|TRBJ2-3|TRBD1
CASSLLGQGRADTQYF
TGTGCCAGCAGTCTCTTAGGACAGGGGAGGGCAGATACGCAGTATTTT
>TRBV27|few|18|TRBJ2-1|TRBD2
CASSTTGGGLAGYNEQFF
TGTGCCAGCAGTACAACCGGGGGGGGACTAGCGGGTTACAATGAGCAGTTCTTC
>TRBV19|few|12|TRBJ1-2|.
CASSTKNYGYTF
TGTGCCAGTAGTACGAAAAACTATGGCTACACCTTC
>TRBV4-3|.|14|TRBJ2-2|.
CASSQDIVTRTSFF
TGCGCCAGCAGCCAAGATATTGTTACGAGGACCAGTTTTTTT
>TRBV4-3|.|15|TRBJ2-3|.
CASSQGTVGTDTQYF
TGCGCCAGCAGCCAAGGGACAGTAGGTACAGATACGCAGTATTTT
>TRBV4-3|few|19|TRBJ1-1|.
CASSRALIGGWQGNTEAFF
TGCGCCAGCAGCCGAGCCCTGATTGGCGGCTGGCAGGGGAACACTGAAGCTTTCTTT
>TRBV20-1|.|13|TRBJ2-7|.
CSATSERPYEQYF
TGCAGTGCTACTAGCGAAAGACCCTACGAGCAGTACTTC
>TRBV7-2|medium-sized|12|TRBJ1-3|.
CASSLTGNTIYF
TGTGCCAGCAGCTTGACAGGAAACACCATATATTTT
>TRBV6-1|few|14|TRBJ2-7|.
CATGGRAALYEQYF
TGTGCCACCGGGGGTAGGGCAGCCCTCTACGAGCAGTACTTC
>TRBV7-9|.|13|TRBJ1-6|.
CASSLGSGTPLHF
TGTGCCAGCAGCTTGGGTTCCGGGACTCCCCTCCACTTT
>TRBV7-8|.|11|TRBJ2-7|.
CASSLYAEQYF
TGTGCCAGCAGCTTATACGCGGAGCAGTACTTC
>TRBV24-1|few|16|TRBJ1-1|.
CATSDNSGTGNTEAFF
TGTGCCACCAGTGATAATTCCGGGACGGGAAACACTGAAGCTTTCTTT
>TRBV20-1|few|11|TRBJ1-5|.
CSADRDIDWHF
TGCAGTGCAGATCGGGACATCGATTGGCATTTT
>TRBV5-5|few|14|TRBJ2-7|.
CASTLGGSSYEQYF
TGTGCCAGCACCTTAGGGGGGAGCTCCTACGAGCAGTACTTC
>TRBV6-1|few|15|TRBJ1-1|TRBD1
CASSTRDSLGTEAFF
TGTGCCAGCAGTACCCGGGACAGCTTAGGTACTGAAGCTTTCTTT
>TRBV28|.|13|TRBJ2-7|.
CASRRRGLREQYF
TGTGCCAGCAGGAGGAGGGGGTTGCGGGAGCAGTACTTC
>TRBV25-1|.|14|TRBJ1-1|.
CASSERTGNTEAFF
TGTGCCAGCAGTGAAAGGACGGGGAACACTGAAGCTTTCTTT
>TRBV28|.|14|TRBJ1-1|TRBD1
CASRKGQGAAEAFF
TGTGCCAGCAGAAAGGGGCAGGGGGCCGCTGAAGCTTTCTTT
>TRBV12-3/TRBV12-4|.|13|TRBJ1-2|.
CASSAAGAGGYTF
TGTGCCAGCAGCGCCGCAGGGGCGGGGGGCTACACCTTC
>TRBV11-2|.|16|TRBJ2-7|.
CASSLAGTRLPYEQYF
TGTGCCAGCAGCTTAGCAGGGACACGACTACCCTACGAGCAGTACTTC
>TRBV6-1|few|15|TRBJ2-7|.
CASRYQDRKTDEQYF
TGTGCCAGCAGGTATCAGGACAGAAAGACCGACGAGCAGTACTTC
>TRBV28|.|14|TRBJ1-2|TRBD1
CASRRGGTGNGYTF
TGTGCCAGCAGACGGGGGGGGACAGGGAATGGCTACACCTTC
>TRBV19|.|13|TRBJ1-6|.
CASSPGAGVPLHF
TGTGCCAGTAGCCCCGGGGCGGGGGTGCCCCTCCACTTT
>TRBV7-8|few|15|TRBJ1-5|TRBD1
CASSLVGTGYSAQHF
TGTGCCAGCAGCTTAGTCGGGACAGGGTACTCAGCCCAGCATTTT
>TRBV19|.|14|TRBJ1-4|.
CASRKGGGGEKLFF
TGTGCCAGTAGAAAGGGGGGCGGAGGTGAAAAACTGTTTTTT
>TRBV20-1|.|14|TRBJ2-3|.
CSCRAPRSTDTQYF
TGCAGCTGCAGAGCCCCTAGGTCGACAGATACGCAGTATTTT
>TRBV20-1|.|14|TRBJ1-1|.
CSARARGVTSEAFF
TGCAGTGCTAGAGCGAGGGGGGTCACTAGTGAAGCTTTCTTT
>TRBV27|medium-sized|14|TRBJ1-2|.
CASRRASLNYGYTF
TGTGCCAGCCGTCGGGCTTCTTTAAACTATGGCTACACCTTC
>TRBV7-2|.|16|TRBJ2-1|.
CASSPRGDSTYNEQFF
TGTGCCAGCAGCCCACGAGGTGATTCCACCTACAATGAGCAGTTCTTC
>TRBV29-1|.|13|TRBJ1-2|.
CSVDMGQYYGYTF
TGCAGCGTTGATATGGGGCAATACTATGGCTACACCTTC
>TRBV11-3|.|13|TRBJ2-5|.
CASSLSPWETQYF
TGTGCCAGCAGCCTATCTCCCTGGGAGACCCAGTACTTC
>TRBV29-1|once|15|TRBJ2-7|.
CSVELNTWSSYEQYF
TGCAGCGTTGAATTGAACACTTGGAGCTCCTACGAGCAGTACTTC
>TRBV27|few|17|TRBJ2-3|TRBD2
CASSLRRLAGGTDTQYF
TGTGCCAGCAGTTTACGGAGACTAGCGGGAGGCACAGATACGCAGTATTTT
>TRBV6-1|.|14|TRBJ1-6|.
CASSAWTTNSPLHF
TGTGCCAGCAGTGCGTGGACTACCAATTCACCCCTCCACTTT
>TRBV7-2|.|13|TRBJ2-1|TRBD2
CASSSTSLNEQFF
TGTGCCAGCAGCTCGACTAGCCTCAATGAGCAGTTCTTC
>TRBV5-7|.|18|TRBJ2-1|TRBD2
CASSLGLAGEVPGDEQFF
TGTGCCAGCAGCTTGGGACTAGCGGGAGAGGTACCTGGGGATGAGCAGTTCTTC
>TRBV4-1|few|15|TRBJ2-4|TRBD2
CASSQVQAGENIQYF
TGCGCCAGCAGCCAAGTGCAAGCGGGAGAAAACATTCAGTACTTC
>TRBV6-2/TRBV6-3|.|16|TRBJ1-5|.
CASRVNREESNQPQHF
TGTGCCAGCAGAGTCAACCGGGAGGAAAGCAATCAGCCCCAGCATTTT
>TRBV7-2|.|14|TRBJ1-3|TRBD1
CASSLTGAGNTIYF
TGTGCCAGCAGCTTGACAGGGGCTGGAAACACCATATATTTT
>TRBV7-2|few|14|TRBJ1-1|.
CASSPPIRNTEAFF
TGTGCCAGCAGCCCACCTATAAGGAACACTGAAGCTTTCTTT